This TCR beta chain appears in the sequencing data of a study of shared clonotypes between healthy human individuals. Study observations and caveats: Deeper or shallower sequencing was expected to change how clonotypes are shared among donors. Shared across a few donors were roughly 4.7% of the naive CD4 clonotypes.

As defined, naive CD8 cells were CD45RO-negative and positively selected for CCR7, with terminally differentiated effector memory CD45RA+ cells excluded. Free of recent acute infections or vaccinations, the donors were healthy HIV-negative adults. Libraries were prepared by immunoSEQ multiplex PCR; TCRdb keeps only in-frame clonotypes and omits some of them. The sample consists of 600,000 or so clones, roughly 98% of them appearing once. A word on this clone: Its antigen is not known.

Sequencing was carried out using naive CD8+ T cells sorted from blood. The sequence was obtained from a young man in good health.

The CDR3 sequence is CASSFNTGVVNTEAFF. CDR3 in DNA: TGTGCCAGCAGCTTTAATACAGGGGTAGTGAACACTGAAGCTTTCTTT. This rearrangement joins TRBV7-2 to TRBJ1-1; 7 bases fit TRBD1. CDR3 length equals 16 residues. Germline V CDR1 and CDR2: SGHTA, FQGNSA. The ends lost 3 bases at V and 0 bases at J; junction bases unmatched: 7.